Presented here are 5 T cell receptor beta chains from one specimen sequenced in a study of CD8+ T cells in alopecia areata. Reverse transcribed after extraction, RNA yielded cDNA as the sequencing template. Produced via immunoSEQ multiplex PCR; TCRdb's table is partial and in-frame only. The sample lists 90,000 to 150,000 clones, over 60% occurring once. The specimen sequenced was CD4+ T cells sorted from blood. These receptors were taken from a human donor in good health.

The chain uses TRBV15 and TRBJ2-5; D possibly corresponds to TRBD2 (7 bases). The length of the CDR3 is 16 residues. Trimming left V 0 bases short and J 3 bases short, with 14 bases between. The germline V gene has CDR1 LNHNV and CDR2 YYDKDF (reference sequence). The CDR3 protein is CATSRDRGGLKETQYF. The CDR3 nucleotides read TGTGCCACCAGCAGAGATAGGGGGGGACTTAAAGAGACCCAGTACTTC.

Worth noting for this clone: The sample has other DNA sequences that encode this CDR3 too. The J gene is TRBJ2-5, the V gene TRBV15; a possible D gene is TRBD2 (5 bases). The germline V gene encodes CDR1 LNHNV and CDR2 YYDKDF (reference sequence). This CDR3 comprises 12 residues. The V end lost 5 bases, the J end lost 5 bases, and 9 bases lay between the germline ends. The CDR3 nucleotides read TGTGCCACCAGCCGGGATAGTGAGACCCAGTACTTC. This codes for CATSRDSETQYF.

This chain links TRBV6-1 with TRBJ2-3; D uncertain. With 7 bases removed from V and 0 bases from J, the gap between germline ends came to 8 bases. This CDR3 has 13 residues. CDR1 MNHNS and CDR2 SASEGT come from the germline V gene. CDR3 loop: CASIAGSTDTQYF. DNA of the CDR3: TGTGCCAGCATCGCCGGGAGCACAGATACGCAGTATTTT.

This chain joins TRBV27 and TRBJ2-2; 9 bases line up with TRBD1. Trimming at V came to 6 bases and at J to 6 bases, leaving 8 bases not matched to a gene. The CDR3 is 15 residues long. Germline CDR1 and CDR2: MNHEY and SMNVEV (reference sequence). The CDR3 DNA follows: TGTGCCAGCAGCCCAGGGACAGGGTCCTCCGGGGAGCTGTTTTTT. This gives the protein CASSPGTGSSGELFF.

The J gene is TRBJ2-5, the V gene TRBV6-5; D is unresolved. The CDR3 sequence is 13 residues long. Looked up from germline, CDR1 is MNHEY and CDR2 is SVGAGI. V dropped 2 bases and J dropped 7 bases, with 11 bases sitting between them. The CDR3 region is CASSYPGVGTQYF. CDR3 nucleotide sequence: TGTGCCAGCAGTTACCCCGGAGTGGGGACCCAGTACTTC.